This TCR beta chain was found in a study of immune evolution from preneoplasia to lung adenocarcinoma. Study outcomes and limitations: Normal lung had the highest top T cell clone frequencies.

About this clone itself: No antigen is known for it.

Some clones are missing from TCRdb's copy, which holds only in-frame ones; the method was immunoSEQ multiplex PCR. The sample shows about 5,800 clones, 70% to 80% of them seen only once. H&E slides confirmed each diagnosis, reviewed by two pathologists independently. The CDR3 covers 16 residues. Trimming removed 0 bases at V and 2 bases at J, with 11 bases between. Germline assignment: CDR1 MGHRA and CDR2 YSYEKL. The source material was FFPE adjacent normal lung tissue. The source is a person aged 60-79 years with lung adenocarcinoma. This chain joins TRBV4-1 and TRBJ1-3; maybe TRBD1 (5 bases). CDR3 sequence: CASSQDWAGTGNTIYF. DNA for the CDR3: TGCGCCAGCAGCCAAGATTGGGCAGGGACTGGAAACACCATATATTTT.